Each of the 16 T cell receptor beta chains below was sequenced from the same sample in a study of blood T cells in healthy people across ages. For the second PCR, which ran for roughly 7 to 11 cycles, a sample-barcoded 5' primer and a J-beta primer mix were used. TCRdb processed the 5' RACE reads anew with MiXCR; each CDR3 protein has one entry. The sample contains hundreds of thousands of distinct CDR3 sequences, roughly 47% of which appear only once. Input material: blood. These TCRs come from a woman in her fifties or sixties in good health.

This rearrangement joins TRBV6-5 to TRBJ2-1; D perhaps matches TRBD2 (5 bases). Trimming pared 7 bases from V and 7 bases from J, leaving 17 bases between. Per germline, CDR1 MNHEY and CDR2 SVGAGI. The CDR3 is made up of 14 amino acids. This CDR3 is CASTGNPGVNEQFF. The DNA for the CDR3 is TGTGCCAGCACCGGGAACCCGGGTGTGAATGAGCAGTTCTTC.

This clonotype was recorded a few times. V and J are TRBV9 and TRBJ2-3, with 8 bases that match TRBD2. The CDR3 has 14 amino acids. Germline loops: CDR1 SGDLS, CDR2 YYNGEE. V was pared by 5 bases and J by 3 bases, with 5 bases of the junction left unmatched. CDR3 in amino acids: CASSSGGPTDTQYF. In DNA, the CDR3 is TGTGCCAGCAGTTCGGGGGGGCCGACAGATACGCAGTATTTT.

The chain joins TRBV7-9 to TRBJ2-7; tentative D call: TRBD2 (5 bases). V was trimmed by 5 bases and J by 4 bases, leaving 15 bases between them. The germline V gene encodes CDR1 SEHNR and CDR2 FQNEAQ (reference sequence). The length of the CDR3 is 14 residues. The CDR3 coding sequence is TGTGCCAGCAGCACTGAGGGCAGGAGTTACGAGCAGTACTTC. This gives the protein CASSTEGRSYEQYF.

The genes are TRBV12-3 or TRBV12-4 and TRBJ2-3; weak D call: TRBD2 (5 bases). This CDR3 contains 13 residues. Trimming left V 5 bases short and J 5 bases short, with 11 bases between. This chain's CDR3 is CASSRIGGDTQYF. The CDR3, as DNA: TGTGCCAGCAGTAGAATCGGAGGAGATACGCAGTATTTT.

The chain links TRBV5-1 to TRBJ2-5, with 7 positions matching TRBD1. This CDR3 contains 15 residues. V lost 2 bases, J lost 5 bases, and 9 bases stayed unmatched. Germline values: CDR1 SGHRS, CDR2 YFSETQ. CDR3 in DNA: TGCGCCAGCAGCTTAGACAGGGCGACAGAGGAGACCCAGTACTTC. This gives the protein CASSLDRATEETQYF.

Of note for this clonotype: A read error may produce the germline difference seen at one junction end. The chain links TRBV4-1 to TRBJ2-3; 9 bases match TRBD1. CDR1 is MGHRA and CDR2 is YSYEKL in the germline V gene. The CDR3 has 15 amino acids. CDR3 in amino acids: CASSQPGQGTDTRYF. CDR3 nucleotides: TGCGCCAGCAGCCAACCGGGACAGGGCACAGATACGCGGTATTTT.

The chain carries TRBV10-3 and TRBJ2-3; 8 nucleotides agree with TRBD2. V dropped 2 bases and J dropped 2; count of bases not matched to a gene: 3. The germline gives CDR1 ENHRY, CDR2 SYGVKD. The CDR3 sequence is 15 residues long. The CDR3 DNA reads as TGTGCCATCAGTGAGCGGGAGGGTCCCACAGATACGCAGTATTTT. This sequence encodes CAISEREGPTDTQYF.

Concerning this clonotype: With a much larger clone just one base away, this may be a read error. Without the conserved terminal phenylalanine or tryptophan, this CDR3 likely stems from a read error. CDR3 sequence: CASSQDTGYNEQYL. As DNA, the CDR3 is TGTGCCAGCAGCCAAGATACAGGCTACAATGAGCAGTACTTG. J is TRBJ2-7 and V is TRBV4-2; a weak D match, TRBD1 (5 bases). CDR3 length equals 14 residues. The V gene's germline CDR1 is LGHNA and CDR2 YNFKEQ. The germline V and J ends were trimmed by 0 bases and 7 bases, with 13 bases remaining between them.

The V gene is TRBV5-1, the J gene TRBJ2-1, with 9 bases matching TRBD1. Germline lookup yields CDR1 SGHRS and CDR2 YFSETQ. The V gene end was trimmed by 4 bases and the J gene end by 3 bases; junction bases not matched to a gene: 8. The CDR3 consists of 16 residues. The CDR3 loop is CASSQSTGGSYNEQFF. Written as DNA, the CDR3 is TGCGCCAGCAGCCAGTCGACAGGGGGGAGCTACAATGAGCAGTTCTTC.

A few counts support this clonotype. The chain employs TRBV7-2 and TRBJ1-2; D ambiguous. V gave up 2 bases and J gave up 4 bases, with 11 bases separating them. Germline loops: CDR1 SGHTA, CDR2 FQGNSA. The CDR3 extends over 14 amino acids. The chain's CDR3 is CASSLPGTTYGYTF. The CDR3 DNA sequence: TGTGCCAGCAGCTTACCAGGAACAACCTATGGCTACACCTTC.

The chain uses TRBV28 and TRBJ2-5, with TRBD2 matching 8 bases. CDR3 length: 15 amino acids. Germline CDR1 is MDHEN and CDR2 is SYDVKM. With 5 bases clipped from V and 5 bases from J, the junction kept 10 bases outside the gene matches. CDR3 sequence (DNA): TGTGCCAGCAGTACCACAGGACTAGCTCCCGAGACCCAGTACTTC. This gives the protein CASSTTGLAPETQYF.

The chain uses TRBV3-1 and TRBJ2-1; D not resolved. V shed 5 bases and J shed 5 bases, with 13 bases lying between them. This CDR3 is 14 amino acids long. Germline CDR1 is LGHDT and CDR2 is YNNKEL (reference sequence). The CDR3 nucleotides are TGTGCCAGCAGCTTCCGAGAGACCAACAATGAGCAGTTCTTC. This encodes CASSFRETNNEQFF.

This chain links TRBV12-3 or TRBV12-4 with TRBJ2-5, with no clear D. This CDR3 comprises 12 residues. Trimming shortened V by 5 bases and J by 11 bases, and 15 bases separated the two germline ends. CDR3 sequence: CASSLGPNEQYF. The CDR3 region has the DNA TGTGCCAGCAGTCTTGGGCCCAATGAGCAGTACTTC.

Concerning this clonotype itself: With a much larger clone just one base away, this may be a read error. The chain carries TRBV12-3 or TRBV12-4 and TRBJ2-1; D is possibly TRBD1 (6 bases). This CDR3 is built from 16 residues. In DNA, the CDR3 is TGTGCCAGCAGTTCGACGACAGGCAGCTCCTACAATGAGCGGTTCTTC. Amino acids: CASSSTTGSSYNERFF.

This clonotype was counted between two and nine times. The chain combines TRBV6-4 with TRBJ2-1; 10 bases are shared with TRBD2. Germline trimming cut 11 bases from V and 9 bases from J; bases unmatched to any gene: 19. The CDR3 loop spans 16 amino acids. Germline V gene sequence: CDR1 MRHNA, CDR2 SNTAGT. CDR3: CAGAYRASGRSIEQFF. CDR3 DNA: TGTGCCGGAGCCTACAGGGCTAGCGGGAGATCTATTGAGCAGTTCTTC.

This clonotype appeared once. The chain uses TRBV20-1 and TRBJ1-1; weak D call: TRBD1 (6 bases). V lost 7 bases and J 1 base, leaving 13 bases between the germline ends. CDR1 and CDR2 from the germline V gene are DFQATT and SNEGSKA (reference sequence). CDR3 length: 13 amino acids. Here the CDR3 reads CSVLEQGNTEAFF. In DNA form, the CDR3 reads TGCAGTGTGCTAGAACAGGGGAACACTGAAGCTTTCTTT.